This section outlines one T cell receptor beta chain sequence together with its context. What this receptor recognizes is not known. Per-base quality was not reported, and no clone a single base away is much larger than it. RNA was extracted using the RNeasy kit, and 0.5 to 1 microgram was reverse transcribed with random hexamers. TCR beta CDR3 regions were amplified with the immunoSEQ multiplex PCR assay covering 54 Vbeta and 13 Jbeta segments. Bias from PCR amplification was corrected by using a synthetic template baseline for primer optimization and for computational correction. The study's processing was this. Only productive sequences were kept, with reads annotated to V, D and J genes according to IMGT and analyzed in immunoSEQ Analyzer. To calculate clonality, Shannon entropy was normalized by log2 of the number of productive unique sequences and then subtracted from one. For each patient and control, public and private clones were evaluated within the 100 most prevalent clones. A clone was defined as Susac-specific if it was absent from the healthy and MS cohorts, from 1052 published viral clones and from other ImmuneACCESS disease sequences. TCRdb's own reprocessing of the public reads used fastp at Q25 and MiXCR and kept productive beta chains. Merged by CDR3 protein, the rows form single entries marked with the most common genes and DNA. TCRdb's processing, not the study's, gives the V and J calls here. For this sample there are about 240,000 distinct CDR3 sequences; 90% to 97% appear just once. 0.1% of the sample is held by the ten biggest clonotypes.

High-throughput TCR beta sequencing profiled peripheral blood CD8+ and CD4+ T cells from healthy donors, Susac syndrome patients and multiple sclerosis patients. Recently defined diagnostic criteria for definite or probable disease were met by the Susac syndrome patients. Bulk CD8+ and CD4+ T cells were purified by magnetic negative isolation, whereas CD8+ TEMRA cells were enriched by FACS. Blood was collected in EDTA tubes and processed within 24 hours, with PBMCs isolated through density gradient centrifugation. PBMCs intended for TCR sequencing were frozen in liquid nitrogen and were later thawed in a 37 degrees C water bath. A purity of at least 90% was achieved for sorted or isolated CD4+, CD8+ and CD8+ TEMRA cells. The data originate from a study of CD8 T cells in Susac syndrome (dated by TCRdb to the late 2010s). In terms of the full investigation: Among the sequenced Susac syndrome patients, about 6 had clinically active disease and about 8 were in clinical remission. At the time of blood withdrawal, Susac syndrome patients were either therapy-naive, taking corticosteroids (with some also receiving IVIg), or on IVIg alone. The study used repertoire sequencing to test whether antigen drove CD8+ T cell activation and differentiation in Susac syndrome. What the research found in general, with its limitations: The study acknowledged that relatively few individuals were included in the TCR sequencing and HLA analysis. The CD4+ T cell repertoire of patients with Susac syndrome showed no detectable clonal expansion.

This TCR was sampled from a human donor with Susac syndrome. Sequences were obtained from CD4+ T cells from PBMCs.

The CDR3 loop reads CASSQAGTSVFSTDTQYF. The nucleotide sequence is TGTGCCAGCAGCCAAGCCGGGACTAGCGTCTTTAGCACAGATACGCAGTATTTT. The rearranged chain carries TRBV4-2 and TRBJ2-3; 10 central bases correspond to TRBD2. Looking up the germline V gene yields CDR1 LGHNA and CDR2 YNFKEQ. For this chain, trimming is 1 base at the V end and 0 bases at the J end, and the number of junction bases without a gene match is 7. Taken from cysteine to phenylalanine, the CDR3 has 18 residues. Solely the CDR3 DNA is kept, with 54 bases framed from the first base.